These 8 T cell receptor beta chains were sequenced from one sample in a study of cytomegalovirus exposure and HLA in healthy donors. Researchers ran the PCR with 60 Vbeta and 13 Jbeta primers. Assay used: immunoSEQ multiplex PCR; TCRdb lists only in-frame clones, some missing. There are 100,000 to 150,000 clones in the sample; about 80% occur only once, and approximately 3% lies in the top ten. Source material: PBMCs. The receptor source for this set is a boy between 2 and 10 years old in good health and CMV-seronegative.

This chain uses TRBV5-6 with TRBJ2-1; TRBD2 might be the D (6 bases). Germline-derived CDR1 and CDR2 are SGHDT and YYEEEE. Between the trimmed V and J ends, which lost 4 bases and 7 bases, there was a span of 18 bases. This CDR3 has 15 residues. Here the CDR3 reads CASSVTAGLWNEQFF. As DNA, the CDR3 is TGTGCCAGCAGCGTAACGGCGGGACTCTGGAATGAGCAGTTCTTC.

The rearrangement joins TRBV29-1 to TRBJ1-2, with 11 bases matching TRBD1. The CDR3 has 13 amino acids. Germline lookup yields CDR1 SQVTM and CDR2 ANQGSEA. J was trimmed by 3 bases and V by 6 bases; bases with no gene match: 3. This CDR3 is CSVGGQGDYGYTF. As DNA, the CDR3 is TGCAGCGTGGGGGGACAGGGGGACTATGGCTACACCTTC. The full variable domain, with the rest looked up from reference TRBV29-1 and TRBJ1-2, is SAVISQKPSRDICQRGTSLTIQCQVDSQVTMMFWYRQQPGQSLTLIATANQGSEATYESGFVIDKFPISRPNLTFSTLTVSNMSPEDSSIYLCSVGGQGDYGYTFGSGTRLTVV.

CDR3 in DNA: TGTGCCAGCAGCTTGGGCCAACTAGCAACTAATGAAAAACTGTTTTTT. This codes for CASSLGQLATNEKLFF. The chain recombines TRBV5-6 with TRBJ1-4; no reliable D call. Germline CDR1 is SGHDT and CDR2 is YYEEEE. This CDR3 region has 16 residues. The ends were cut back, 0 bases at V and 0 bases at J, with 9 bases in the middle.

The chain employs TRBV4-1 and TRBJ2-1; the D gene is possibly TRBD2 (6 bases). The length of the CDR3 is 18 residues. The V gene's germline CDR1 is MGHRA and CDR2 YSYEKL. V lost 6 bases to trimming and J lost 9 bases, with 30 bases between them. CDR3 DNA: TGCGCCAGCAGTCTAAGCCCCAAAGGATCCGCGGGGTGGGCTGAGCAGTTCTTC. Protein: CASSLSPKGSAGWAEQFF.

The chain carries TRBV6-5 and TRBJ2-7; 9 nucleotides match TRBD1. Germline trimming cut 8 bases from V and 4 bases from J; bases unmatched to any gene: 6. Germline V gene data show CDR1 as MNHEY and CDR2 as SVGAGI. This CDR3 is 13 amino acids long. The CDR3 nucleotides are TGTGCCAGCGGAAGGGACAGGGCTTACGAGCAGTACTTC. This codes for CASGRDRAYEQYF.

This chain connects TRBV9 to TRBJ2-1; 11 bases map to TRBD2. Germline V gene sequence: CDR1 SGDLS, CDR2 YYNGEE. After removal of 4 bases from V and 5 bases from J, the junction contained 8 bases not matched to a gene. The CDR3 contains 16 residues. In nucleotides, the CDR3 is TGTGCCAGCAGCACCCGGGGGGGACTAGCGGACAATGAGCAGTTCTTC. This codes for CASSTRGGLADNEQFF.

V gene TRBV5-6 combines with J gene TRBJ1-6; D gene uncertain. This CDR3 is built from 15 residues. CDR1 is SGHDT, CDR2 YYEEEE, per germline. Trimming removed 0 bases at V and 5 bases at J, with 9 bases between. CDR3 protein: CASSLGTDNNSPLHF. The CDR3 nucleotides are TGTGCCAGCAGCTTGGGTACAGACAATAATTCACCCCTCCACTTT.

Of note for this clone: Germline and junction disagree at one end, which may indicate a read error. The genes are TRBV7-9 and TRBJ1-1; 11 positions match TRBD1. The CDR3 has 16 amino acids. The germline CDR1 and CDR2 sequences are SEHNR and FQNEAQ (reference sequence). CDR3 loop: CSSSLEGTGGNTEAFF. The CDR3 nucleotides are TGTTCCAGCAGCTTAGAGGGGACAGGGGGGAACACTGAAGCTTTCTTT.